The sequence of this T cell receptor (beta chain) was determined in a study of T cell responses to AZD1222 COVID-19 vaccine. Findings and limits, study-wide: Unmutated variant regions are reportedly targeted by nearly half of spike-specific TCRs.

In the case of this clone: Its antigen remains unknown.

Trimming at V came to 3 bases and at J to 2 bases, leaving 6 bases not matched to a gene. The CDR3 sequence is 15 residues long. The germline CDR1 and CDR2 sequences are MGHRA and YSYEKL. Assay: immunoSEQ multiplex PCR; the TCRdb copy retains only in-frame clones and omits some. The sample consists of approximately 150,000 clones, more than 80% of them appearing once. The clonotype was recovered from an adult who received the MenACWY meningococcal vaccine as a control. The chain carries TRBV4-1 and TRBJ1-2, with 7 bases matching TRBD1. The material was peripheral blood, obtained 28 days after the second dose of the MenACWY control vaccine. The CDR3 region is CASSHTTGSNYGYTF. The CDR3 DNA sequence: TGCGCCAGCAGCCACACGACAGGGAGCAACTATGGCTACACCTTC.